A selection of T cell receptor beta chains follows, all from one sample in a study of blood T cell repertoires in COVID-19. Sequenced by immunoSEQ multiplex PCR; TCRdb stores in-frame clones only, minus some. The profile covers roughly 200,000 clones, with roughly three quarters appearing a single time and roughly 5.7% taken by the ten largest. The sample taken for sequencing was peripheral blood. Receptors were obtained from a woman aged 40 to 50 with COVID-19, enrolled during active disease. CDR3s include the opening cysteine and the closing phenylalanine or tryptophan. A D gene is named only where the DNA matches it firmly. The size of a clone is reported for some rows only, either as once, few or many, or as a class for expanded clones.

abundance: few
d_gene: TRBD1
v_gene: TRBV6-6
j_gene: TRBJ1-5
CDR3aa: CASSRQGQSNQPQHF
CDR3nt: TGTGCCAGCAGTAGACAGGGACAGTCGAATCAGCCCCAGCATTTT

abundance: once
d_gene: TRBD2
v_gene: TRBV29-1
j_gene: TRBJ2-3
CDR3aa: CSVTPVGRAGGTDTQYF
CDR3nt: TGCAGCGTTACCCCCGTCGGGAGGGCCGGTGGCACAGATACGCAGTATTTT

abundance: NA
d_gene: TRBD2
v_gene: TRBV5-1
j_gene: TRBJ2-1
CDR3aa: CASSLLGLPGLARDEQFF
CDR3nt: TGCGCCAGCAGCTTGTTGGGCCTACCGGGACTAGCTCGGGATGAGCAGTTCTTC

abundance: NA
d_gene: TRBD1
v_gene: TRBV7-2
j_gene: TRBJ1-2
CDR3aa: CASSPRTGSYGYTF
CDR3nt: TGTGCCAGCAGCCCTAGGACAGGAAGCTATGGCTACACCTTC

abundance: NA
d_gene: NA
v_gene: TRBV3-1/TRBV3-2
j_gene: TRBJ1-6
CDR3aa: CASSGSGQNSPLHF
CDR3nt: TGTGCCAGCAGCGGTTCCGGACAGAATTCACCCCTCCACTTT

abundance: NA
d_gene: TRBD1
v_gene: TRBV15
j_gene: TRBJ1-4
CDR3aa: CATSAGQFEKLFF
CDR3nt: TGTGCCACCAGCGCGGGACAGTTTGAAAAACTGTTTTTT

abundance: NA
d_gene: TRBD1
v_gene: TRBV7-9
j_gene: TRBJ2-3
CDR3aa: CASSPGGWTDTQYF
CDR3nt: TGTGCCAGCAGCCCAGGGGGCTGGACAGATACGCAGTATTTT

abundance: once
d_gene: NA
v_gene: TRBV19
j_gene: TRBJ2-1
CDR3aa: CASSGQPANEQFF
CDR3nt: TGTGCCAGTAGTGGACAGCCCGCAAATGAGCAGTTCTTC

abundance: NA
d_gene: NA
v_gene: TRBV24-1
j_gene: TRBJ2-5
CDR3aa: CATGGAGETQYF
CDR3nt: TGTGCCACCGGCGGTGCTGGGGAGACCCAGTACTTC

abundance: once
d_gene: NA
v_gene: TRBV4-2
j_gene: TRBJ1-5
CDR3aa: CASSQEGARGPQPQHF
CDR3nt: TGTGCCAGCAGCCAAGAGGGGGCCAGGGGACCTCAGCCCCAGCATTTT

abundance: NA
d_gene: NA
v_gene: TRBV7-2
j_gene: TRBJ1-3
CDR3aa: CASSLGLQSGNTIYF
CDR3nt: TGTGCCAGCAGCTTAGGATTACAGTCTGGAAACACCATATATTTT

abundance: few
d_gene: NA
v_gene: TRBV7-9
j_gene: TRBJ2-5
CDR3aa: CASSPSQVQETQYF
CDR3nt: TGTGCCAGCAGCCCCTCACAGGTCCAAGAGACCCAGTACTTC

abundance: once
d_gene: NA
v_gene: TRBV3-1/TRBV3-2
j_gene: TRBJ2-3
CDR3aa: CASSQEGARVYGTDTQYF
CDR3nt: TGTGCCAGCAGCCAAGAGGGGGCCCGGGTCTACGGCACAGATACGCAGTATTTT

abundance: NA
d_gene: NA
v_gene: TRBV2
j_gene: TRBJ2-7
CDR3aa: CASSEAYFYEQYF
CDR3nt: TGTGCCAGCAGTGAAGCCTACTTCTACGAGCAGTACTTC

abundance: NA
d_gene: TRBD2
v_gene: TRBV6-4
j_gene: TRBJ2-3
CDR3aa: CASSDGLAGTDTQYF
CDR3nt: TGTGCCAGCAGTGACGGACTAGCGGGCACAGATACGCAGTATTTT

abundance: NA
d_gene: NA
v_gene: TRBV4-3
j_gene: TRBJ2-1
CDR3aa: CASSQAIRSEQFF
CDR3nt: TGCGCCAGCAGCCAGGCCATTAGGAGTGAGCAGTTCTTC

abundance: many
d_gene: NA
v_gene: TRBV7-9
j_gene: TRBJ1-6
CDR3aa: CASSLDREPHSPLHF
CDR3nt: TGTGCCAGCAGCTTAGACAGGGAACCTCATTCACCCCTCCACTTT

abundance: few
d_gene: NA
v_gene: TRBV7-2
j_gene: TRBJ1-2
CDR3aa: CASSLESGFRDGGYTF
CDR3nt: TGTGCCAGCAGCTTAGAGAGCGGGTTTCGGGATGGAGGCTACACCTTC

abundance: NA
d_gene: NA
v_gene: TRBV6-1
j_gene: TRBJ2-6
CDR3aa: CASSEGYSGANVLTF
CDR3nt: TGTGCCAGCAGTGAAGGTTACTCTGGGGCCAACGTCCTGACTTTC

abundance: NA
d_gene: NA
v_gene: TRBV5-6
j_gene: TRBJ1-2
CDR3aa: CASSMPRDAGGYTF
CDR3nt: TGTGCCAGCAGCATGCCCCGGGACGCGGGGGGCTACACCTTC

abundance: NA
d_gene: TRBD1
v_gene: TRBV27
j_gene: TRBJ1-5
CDR3aa: CASAKDRAYSNQPQHF
CDR3nt: TGTGCCAGCGCAAAGGACAGGGCTTATAGCAATCAGCCCCAGCATTTT

abundance: NA
d_gene: NA
v_gene: TRBV3-1/TRBV3-2
j_gene: TRBJ1-1
CDR3aa: CASSRVARDTEAFF
CDR3nt: TGTGCCAGCAGCCGGGTTGCTCGGGACACTGAAGCTTTCTTT

abundance: NA
d_gene: NA
v_gene: TRBV27
j_gene: TRBJ2-5
CDR3aa: CASSFSAGTQYF
CDR3nt: TGTGCCAGCAGTTTCTCCGCGGGGACCCAGTACTTC

abundance: NA
d_gene: TRBD1
v_gene: TRBV6-5
j_gene: TRBJ1-4
CDR3aa: CASHHGAGGREKLFF
CDR3nt: TGTGCCAGCCACCATGGGGCAGGGGGAAGGGAAAAACTGTTTTTT

abundance: once
d_gene: TRBD1
v_gene: TRBV5-5
j_gene: TRBJ1-4
CDR3aa: CASSLLTGGDEKLFF
CDR3nt: TGTGCCAGCAGCTTACTGACAGGGGGGGATGAAAAACTGTTTTTT

abundance: NA
d_gene: TRBD1
v_gene: TRBV7-9
j_gene: TRBJ1-2
CDR3aa: CASSLAEGARGYTF
CDR3nt: TGTGCCAGCAGCTTAGCGGAGGGGGCCCGGGGCTACACCTTC

abundance: NA
d_gene: NA
v_gene: TRBV11-2
j_gene: TRBJ1-4
CDR3aa: CASSPDNLLHEKLFF
CDR3nt: TGTGCCAGCAGCCCGGACAATTTACTGCATGAAAAACTGTTTTTT

abundance: NA
d_gene: NA
v_gene: TRBV18
j_gene: TRBJ1-2
CDR3aa: CASSPEGSTYGYTF
CDR3nt: TGTGCCAGCTCACCTGAGGGAAGTACCTATGGCTACACCTTC

abundance: many
d_gene: TRBD1
v_gene: TRBV9
j_gene: TRBJ1-6
CDR3aa: CASSPRTGYNSPLHF
CDR3nt: TGTGCCAGCAGCCCCCGGACAGGCTATAATTCACCCCTCCACTTT

abundance: NA
d_gene: TRBD2
v_gene: TRBV6-2/TRBV6-3
j_gene: TRBJ2-1
CDR3aa: CASSSAGTRVRWFF
CDR3nt: TGTGCCAGCAGTTCGGCCGGGACTAGAGTCCGTTGGTTCTTC

abundance: once
d_gene: NA
v_gene: TRBV7-2
j_gene: TRBJ1-5
CDR3aa: CASSQQATSQPQHF
CDR3nt: TGTGCCAGCAGCCAACAGGCCACCAGTCAGCCCCAGCATTTT

abundance: many
d_gene: TRBD1
v_gene: TRBV6-2/TRBV6-3
j_gene: TRBJ2-7
CDR3aa: CASTPSPGGPSSYEQYF
CDR3nt: TGTGCCAGCACCCCTAGTCCAGGGGGCCCGAGCTCCTACGAGCAGTACTTC

abundance: NA
d_gene: NA
v_gene: TRBV6-2/TRBV6-3
j_gene: TRBJ2-6
CDR3aa: CASSPGETGANVLTF
CDR3nt: TGTGCCAGCAGCCCTGGGGAGACTGGGGCCAACGTCCTGACTTTC

abundance: NA
d_gene: TRBD1
v_gene: TRBV5-1
j_gene: TRBJ1-2
CDR3aa: CASNDRVGGYTF
CDR3nt: TGCGCCAGCAATGACAGGGTAGGCGGCTACACCTTC

abundance: NA
d_gene: NA
v_gene: TRBV4-1
j_gene: TRBJ2-7
CDR3aa: CASSQAASQSYEQYF
CDR3nt: TGCGCCAGCAGCCAAGCAGCTAGCCAATCCTACGAGCAGTACTTC

abundance: once
d_gene: TRBD2
v_gene: TRBV2
j_gene: TRBJ2-6
CDR3aa: CASRTGTTHSGANVLTF
CDR3nt: TGTGCCAGCCGAACCGGGACTACTCACTCTGGGGCCAACGTCCTGACTTTC

abundance: NA
d_gene: NA
v_gene: TRBV11-2
j_gene: TRBJ2-5
CDR3aa: CASSLGSSGEYETQYF
CDR3nt: TGTGCCAGCAGCTTAGGAAGTTCGGGGGAGTATGAGACCCAGTACTTC

abundance: once
d_gene: TRBD2
v_gene: TRBV27
j_gene: TRBJ2-7
CDR3aa: CASSLMSGNSYEQYF
CDR3nt: TGTGCCAGCAGTTTAATGAGCGGGAACTCCTACGAGCAGTACTTC

abundance: NA
d_gene: NA
v_gene: TRBV15
j_gene: TRBJ2-7
CDR3aa: CATSRAKTGTYEQYF
CDR3nt: TGTGCCACCAGCAGAGCCAAAACAGGAACCTACGAGCAGTACTTC

abundance: NA
d_gene: NA
v_gene: TRBV29-1
j_gene: TRBJ1-2
CDR3aa: CSARRDSTNYGYTF
CDR3nt: TGCAGCGCTAGACGGGACTCAACAAACTATGGCTACACCTTC

abundance: NA
d_gene: NA
v_gene: TRBV7-9
j_gene: TRBJ1-2
CDR3aa: CASTLGGTGNYGYTF
CDR3nt: TGTGCCAGCACCCTTGGAGGGACGGGGAACTATGGCTACACCTTC

abundance: NA
d_gene: NA
v_gene: TRBV21-1
j_gene: TRBJ2-1
CDR3aa: CASSKVAERGGPSSYNEQFF
CDR3nt: TGTGCCAGCAGCAAAGTCGCGGAGCGGGGGGGCCCCAGCTCCTACAATGAGCAGTTCTTC